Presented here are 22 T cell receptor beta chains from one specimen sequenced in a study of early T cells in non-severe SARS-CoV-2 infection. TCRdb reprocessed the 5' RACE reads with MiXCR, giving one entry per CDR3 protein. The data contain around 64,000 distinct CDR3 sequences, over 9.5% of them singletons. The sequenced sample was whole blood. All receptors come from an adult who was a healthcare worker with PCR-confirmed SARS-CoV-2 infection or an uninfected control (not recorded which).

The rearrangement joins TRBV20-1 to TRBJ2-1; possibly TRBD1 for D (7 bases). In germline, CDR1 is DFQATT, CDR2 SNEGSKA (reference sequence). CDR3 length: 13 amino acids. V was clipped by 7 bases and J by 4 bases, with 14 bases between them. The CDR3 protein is CSVPQGGYNEQFF. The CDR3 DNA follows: TGCAGTGTCCCGCAGGGGGGATACAATGAGCAGTTCTTC.

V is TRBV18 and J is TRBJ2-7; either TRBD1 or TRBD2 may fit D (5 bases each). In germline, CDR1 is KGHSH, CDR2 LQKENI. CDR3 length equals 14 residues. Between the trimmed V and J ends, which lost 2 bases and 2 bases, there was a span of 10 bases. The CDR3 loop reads CASSPSWGTYEQYF. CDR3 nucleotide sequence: TGTGCCAGCTCACCAAGTTGGGGGACCTACGAGCAGTACTTC.

CDR3 bases: TGCGCCAGCAGCTTGGCACTAGCGGGAGGCGAGCAGTTCTTC. It encodes CASSLALAGGEQFF. This rearrangement joins TRBV5-1 to TRBJ2-1; 12 bases are a match to TRBD2. CDR1 is SGHRS, CDR2 YFSETQ, per germline. The CDR3 runs 14 residues. V lost 0 bases, J lost 10 bases, and 2 bases stayed unmatched.

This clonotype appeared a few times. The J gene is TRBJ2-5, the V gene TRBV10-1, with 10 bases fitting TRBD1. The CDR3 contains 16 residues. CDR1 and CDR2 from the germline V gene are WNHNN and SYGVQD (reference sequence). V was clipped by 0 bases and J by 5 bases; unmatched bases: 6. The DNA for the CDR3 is TGCGCCAGCAGTGAGTCGACAGGGGGCGGTAAGGAGACCCAGTACTTC. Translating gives CASSESTGGGKETQYF.

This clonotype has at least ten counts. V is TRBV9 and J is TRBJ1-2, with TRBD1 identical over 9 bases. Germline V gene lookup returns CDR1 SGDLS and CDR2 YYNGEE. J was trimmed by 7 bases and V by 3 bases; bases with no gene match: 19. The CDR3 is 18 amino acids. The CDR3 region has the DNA TGTGCCAGCAGCGCACTCCATTCACAGGGGGCGCTTCTAGGTGGCTACACCTTC. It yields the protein CASSALHSQGALLGGYTF.

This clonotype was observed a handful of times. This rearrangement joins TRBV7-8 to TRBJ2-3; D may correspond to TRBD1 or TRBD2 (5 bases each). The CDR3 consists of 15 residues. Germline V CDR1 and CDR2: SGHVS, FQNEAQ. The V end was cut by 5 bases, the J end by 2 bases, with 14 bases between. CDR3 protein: CASSPRGSHTDTQYF. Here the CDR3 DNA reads TGTGCCAGCAGCCCTCGGGGCTCCCACACAGATACGCAGTATTTT. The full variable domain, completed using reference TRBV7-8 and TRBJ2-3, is GAGVSQSPRYKVAKRGQDVALRCDPISGHVSLFWYQQALGQGPEFLTYFQNEAQLDKSGLPSDRFFAERPEGSVSTLKIQRTQQEDSAVYLCASSPRGSHTDTQYFGPGTRLTVL.

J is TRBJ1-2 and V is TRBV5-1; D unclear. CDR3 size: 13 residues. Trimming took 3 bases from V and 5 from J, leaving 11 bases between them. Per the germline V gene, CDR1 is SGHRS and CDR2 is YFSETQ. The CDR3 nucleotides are TGCGCCAGCAGCTCTTTCGGGTCATATGGCTACACCTTC. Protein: CASSSFGSYGYTF.

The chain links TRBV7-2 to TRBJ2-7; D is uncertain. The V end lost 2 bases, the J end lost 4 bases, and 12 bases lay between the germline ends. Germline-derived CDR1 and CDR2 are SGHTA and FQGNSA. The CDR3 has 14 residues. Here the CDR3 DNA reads TGTGCCAGCAGCTTATCGCGAGCCGGTTACGAGCAGTACTTC. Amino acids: CASSLSRAGYEQYF. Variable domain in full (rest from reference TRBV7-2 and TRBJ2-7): GAGVSQSPSNKVTEKGKDVELRCDPISGHTALYWYRQSLGQGLEFLIYFQGNSAPDKSGLPSDRFSAERTGGSVSTLTIQRTQQEDSAVYLCASSLSRAGYEQYFGPGTRLTVT.

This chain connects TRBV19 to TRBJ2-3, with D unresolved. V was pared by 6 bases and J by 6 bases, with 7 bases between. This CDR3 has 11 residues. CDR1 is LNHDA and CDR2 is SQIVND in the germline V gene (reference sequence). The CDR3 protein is CASRLGDTQYF. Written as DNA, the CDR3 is TGTGCCAGTAGGCTGGGTGATACGCAGTATTTT. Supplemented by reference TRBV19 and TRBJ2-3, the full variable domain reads DGGITQSPKYLFRKEGQNVTLSCEQNLNHDAMYWYRQDPGQGLRLIYYSQIVNDFQKGDIAEGYSVSREKKESFPLTVTSAQKNPTAFYLCASRLGDTQYFGPGTRLTVL.

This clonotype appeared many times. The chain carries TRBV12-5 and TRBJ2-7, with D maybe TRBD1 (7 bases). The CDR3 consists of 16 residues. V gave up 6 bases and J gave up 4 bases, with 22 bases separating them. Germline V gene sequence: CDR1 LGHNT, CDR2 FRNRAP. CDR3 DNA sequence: TGTGCTAGTGGATACCACCGTGGAGGGGGCGAGTACGAGCAGTACTTC. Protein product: CASGYHRGGGEYEQYF.

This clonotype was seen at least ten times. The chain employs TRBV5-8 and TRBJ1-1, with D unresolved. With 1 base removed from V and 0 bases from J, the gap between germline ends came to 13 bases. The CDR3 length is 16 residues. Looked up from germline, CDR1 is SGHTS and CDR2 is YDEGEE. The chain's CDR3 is CASSLLTGVMNTEAFF. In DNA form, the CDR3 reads TGTGCCAGCAGCTTGTTGACGGGAGTCATGAACACTGAAGCTTTCTTT.

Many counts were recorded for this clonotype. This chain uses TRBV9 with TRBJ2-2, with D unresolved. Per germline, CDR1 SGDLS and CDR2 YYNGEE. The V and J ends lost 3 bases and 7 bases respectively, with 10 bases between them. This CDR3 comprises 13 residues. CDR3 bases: TGTGCCAGCAGCGCTTCAACGATCGGGGAGCTGTTTTTT. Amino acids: CASSASTIGELFF.

CDR3 sequence: CASRPTANYGYTF. CDR3 nucleotide sequence: TGTGCCAGCAGACCGACAGCTAACTATGGCTACACCTTC. This sequence joins TRBV6-2 or TRBV6-3 and TRBJ1-2; maybe TRBD1 (5 bases). CDR3 length: 13 residues. V lost 6 bases and J lost 0, with 8 bases in between. Looked up from germline, CDR1 is MNHEY and CDR2 is SVGEGT.

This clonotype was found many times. The CDR3 DNA is TGCGCCAGCAACTCGCAGGGGGGTGCTAATGAAAAACTGTTTTTT. Translation gives CASNSQGGANEKLFF. The chain carries TRBV5-1 and TRBJ1-4; 7 nucleotides align to TRBD1. Trimming took 6 bases from V and 3 from J; bases not matched to a gene: 8. Germline CDR1 and CDR2: SGHRS and YFSETQ. The CDR3 runs to 15 residues.

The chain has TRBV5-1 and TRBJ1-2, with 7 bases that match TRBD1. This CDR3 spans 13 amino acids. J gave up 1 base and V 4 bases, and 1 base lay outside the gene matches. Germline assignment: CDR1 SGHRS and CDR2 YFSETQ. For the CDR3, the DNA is TGCGCCAGCAGCCCAGGGGGTAACTATGGCTACACCTTC. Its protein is CASSPGGNYGYTF. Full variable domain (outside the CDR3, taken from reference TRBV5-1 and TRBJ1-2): KAGVTQTPRYLIKTRGQQVTLSCSPISGHRSVSWYQQTPGQGLQFLFEYFSETQRNKGNFPGRFSGRQFSNSRSEMNVSTLELGDSALYLCASSPGGNYGYTFGSGTRLTVV.

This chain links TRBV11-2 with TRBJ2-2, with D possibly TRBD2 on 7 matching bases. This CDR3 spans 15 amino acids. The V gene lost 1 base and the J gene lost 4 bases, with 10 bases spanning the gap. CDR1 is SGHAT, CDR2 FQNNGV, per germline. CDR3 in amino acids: CASSLVAGATGELFF. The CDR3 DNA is TGTGCCAGCAGCTTAGTTGCGGGGGCCACCGGGGAGCTGTTTTTT.

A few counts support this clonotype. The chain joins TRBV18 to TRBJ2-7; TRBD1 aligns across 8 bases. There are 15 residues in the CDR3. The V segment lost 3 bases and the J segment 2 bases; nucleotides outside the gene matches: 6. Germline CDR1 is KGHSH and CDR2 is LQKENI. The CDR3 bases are TGTGCCAGCTCACCTTCCCGGGACAGGCCCTACGAGCAGTACTTC. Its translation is CASSPSRDRPYEQYF.

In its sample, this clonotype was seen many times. CDR3 protein: CASSLARGVDNEQFF. CDR3 DNA: TGTGCCAGCAGCTTAGCGCGGGGGGTGGACAATGAGCAGTTCTTC. The genes are TRBV7-7 and TRBJ2-1, with 8 bases matching TRBD2. Germline CDR1 is SSHAT and CDR2 is FNYEAQ (reference sequence). The CDR3 is 15 residues long. Germline trimming cut 0 bases from V and 5 bases from J; bases unmatched to any gene: 3.

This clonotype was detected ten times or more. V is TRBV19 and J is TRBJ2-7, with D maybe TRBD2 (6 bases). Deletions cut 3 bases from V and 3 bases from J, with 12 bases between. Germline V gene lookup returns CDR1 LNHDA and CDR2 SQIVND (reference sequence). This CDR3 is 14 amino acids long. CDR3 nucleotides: TGTGCCAGTAGTATCGGATCGGGGGACTACGAGCAGTACTTC. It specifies CASSIGSGDYEQYF.

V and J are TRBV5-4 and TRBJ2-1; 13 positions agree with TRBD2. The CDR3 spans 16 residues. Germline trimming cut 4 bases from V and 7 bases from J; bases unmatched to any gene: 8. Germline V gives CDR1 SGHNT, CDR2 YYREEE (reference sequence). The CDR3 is CASSRQLAGGFNEQFF. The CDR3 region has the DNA TGTGCCAGCAGCCGACAACTAGCGGGAGGGTTTAATGAGCAGTTCTTC.

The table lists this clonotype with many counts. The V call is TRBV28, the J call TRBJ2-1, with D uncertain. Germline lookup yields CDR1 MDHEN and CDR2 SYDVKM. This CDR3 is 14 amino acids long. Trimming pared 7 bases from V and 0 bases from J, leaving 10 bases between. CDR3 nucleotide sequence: TGTGCCAGCACCCCGTGGAGCTCCTACAATGAGCAGTTCTTC. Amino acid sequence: CASTPWSSYNEQFF.

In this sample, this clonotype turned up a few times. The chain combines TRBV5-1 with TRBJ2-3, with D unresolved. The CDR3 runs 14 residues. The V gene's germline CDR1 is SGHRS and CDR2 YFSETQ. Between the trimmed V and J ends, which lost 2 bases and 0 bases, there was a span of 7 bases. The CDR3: CASSFDLSTDTQYF. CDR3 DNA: TGCGCCAGCAGCTTCGACCTAAGCACAGATACGCAGTATTTT.